This TCR beta chain was obtained from a study of graft-versus-host responses after intestinal transplantation. Overall study: Each of the recipients got a multivisceral, liver-intestinal, or isolated intestinal transplant. Recipients uniformly received anti-thymocyte globulin induction, followed by tacrolimus and steroids for roughly 3 years. Regarding the study as a whole: The authors found GvH clones in recipient marrow, some appearing first in ileum or blood.

Assay used: immunoSEQ multiplex PCR; TCRdb lists only in-frame clones, some missing. The data contain over 100,000 clones, roughly 95% of them singletons. About this clone itself: Antigen unknown.

The CDR3 totals 13 residues. V lost 8 bases, J lost 3 bases, and 10 bases lay in between. Looked up from germline, CDR1 is SGHDN and CDR2 is FVKESK. The sequenced sample was unstimulated CD8+ T cells sorted from spleen or lymph node cells, obtained before intestinal transplant. The sequence was collected from a human donor who received an intestinal transplant. The chain joins TRBV14 to TRBJ1-4; possibly TRBD1 for D (6 bases). The CDR3 protein is CASQGYPNEKLFF. In DNA form, the CDR3 reads TGTGCCAGCCAGGGGTATCCTAATGAAAAACTGTTTTTT.